This T cell receptor (beta chain) emerged from a study of T cells after yellow fever vaccination. This clonotype was recorded many times. TCRdb passed the 5' RACE reads through MiXCR, listing each CDR3 protein once. Counted here are about 29,000 distinct CDR3 sequences, about 4.7% occurring once; the ten biggest clones make up roughly 41%. V was pared by 5 bases and J by 0 bases, with 16 bases between. This CDR3 is built from 16 residues. From germline, CDR1 is MNHEY and CDR2 SMNVEV (reference sequence). The rearrangement joins TRBV27 to TRBJ1-2; no definite D call. The input for sequencing was CD8+ T cells sorted from PBMCs, taken 10 days after the yellow fever booster vaccination. The sequence was collected from a man aged 25-40 years who received the YFV17D yellow fever vaccine. In nucleotides, the CDR3 is TGTGCCAGCAGTCCCAGCGGGTACAGTCCTAACTATGGCTACACCTTC. The encoded protein is CASSPSGYSPNYGYTF.